The 9 T cell receptor beta chains below come from one sample, sequenced in a study of T cell changes during pregnancy in multiple sclerosis. Libraries were prepared by immunoSEQ multiplex PCR; TCRdb keeps only in-frame clonotypes and omits some of them. The sample consists of tens of thousands of clones, approximately 92% of them appearing once. This material consisted of peripheral blood, taken in the third trimester of pregnancy. The receptors here all came from a female donor in good health, enrolled as a control in a pregnancy study.

The V gene is TRBV4-1, the J gene TRBJ1-4; 7 bases are a match to TRBD1. Looked up from germline, CDR1 is MGHRA and CDR2 is YSYEKL. With 3 bases clipped from V and 8 bases from J, the junction kept 9 bases outside the gene matches. The CDR3 sequence is 15 residues long. The CDR3 region has the DNA TGCGCCAGCAGCCACCTACAGGGGCTGGACGAAAAACTGTTTTTT. Its protein product is CASSHLQGLDEKLFF.

This chain links TRBV6-5 with TRBJ2-1, with D tentatively TRBD2 (6 bases). The CDR3 totals 14 residues. The V gene lost 5 bases and the J gene lost 7 bases, with 15 bases spanning the gap. The germline CDR1 and CDR2 sequences are MNHEY and SVGAGI. The CDR3 DNA reads as TGTGCCAGCAGTATCCCCGGGACTGGTAATGAGCAGTTCTTC. This encodes CASSIPGTGNEQFF.

This clone was counted once. V gene TRBV10-1 combines with J gene TRBJ2-2; D gene uncertain. V lost 5 bases and J lost 1, with 2 bases in between. Germline V gene data show CDR1 as WNHNN and CDR2 as SYGVQD (reference sequence). This CDR3 contains 12 residues. CDR3 in amino acids: CASSLNTGELFF. The CDR3 region has the DNA TGCGCCAGCAGTCTGAACACCGGGGAGCTGTTTTTT.

The chain combines TRBV5-6 with TRBJ1-1, with no clear D. CDR3 length: 14 amino acids. V lost 4 bases and J 0 bases, leaving 10 bases between the germline ends. Germline assignment: CDR1 SGHDT and CDR2 YYEEEE. CDR3 sequence reads: CASSVQFMNTEAFF. In DNA, the CDR3 is TGTGCCAGCAGCGTACAGTTTATGAACACTGAAGCTTTCTTT.

The genes are TRBV7-9 and TRBJ1-5, with D unclear. There are 12 residues in the CDR3. CDR1 is SEHNR and CDR2 is FQNEAQ in the germline V gene (reference sequence). The V gene lost 5 bases and the J gene lost 4 bases, with 6 bases spanning the gap. The CDR3 is CASSQQNQPQHF. CDR3 sequence (DNA): TGTGCCAGCAGCCAACAAAATCAGCCCCAGCATTTT.

V usage is TRBV28 and J usage is TRBJ1-4; no firm D call. V was trimmed by 6 bases and J by 8 bases, leaving 7 bases between them. CDR3 length equals 11 residues. Germline CDR1 reads MDHEN; CDR2 reads SYDVKM. The chain's CDR3 is CASRGDEKLFF. The CDR3 DNA is TGTGCCAGCAGGGGCGACGAAAAACTGTTTTTT. The full variable domain, its missing parts supplied by reference TRBV28 and TRBJ1-4, is DVKVTQSSRYLVKRTGEKVFLECVQDMDHENMFWYRQDPGLGLRLIYFSYDVKMKEKGDIPEGYSVSREKKERFSLILESASTNQTSMYLCASRGDEKLFFGSGTQLSVL.

The J gene is TRBJ2-1, the V gene TRBV19; a weak D match, TRBD2 (5 bases). The germline V and J ends were trimmed by 3 bases and 0 bases, with 9 bases remaining between them. The germline CDR1 and CDR2 sequences are LNHDA and SQIVND (reference sequence). This CDR3 has 15 amino acids. CDR3 loop: CASSMLAGSYNEQFF. DNA of the CDR3: TGTGCCAGTAGTATGTTGGCGGGCTCCTACAATGAGCAGTTCTTC.

The chain combines TRBV28 with TRBJ2-1; 13 positions match TRBD2. The CDR3 is 16 residues long. The germline V gene has CDR1 MDHEN and CDR2 SYDVKM. The V and J ends lost 3 bases and 10 bases, in that order; junction bases with no gene match: 9. CDR3 residues: CASSFGWGLAGPEQFF. The CDR3 DNA reads TGTGCCAGCAGTTTTGGGTGGGGACTAGCGGGACCCGAGCAGTTCTTC.

This clone was seen a single time. Written as DNA, the CDR3 is TGTGCCCTTAGAGAGAGGGGGCGTCATCGATTCGGTACCCTTAACACTGAAGCTTTCTTT. It translates to CALRERGRHRFGTLNTEAFF. J is TRBJ1-1 and V is TRBV28, with 7 bases lining up with TRBD1. The CDR3 runs 20 residues. V shed 11 bases and J 2 bases; nucleotides not matched to a gene: 29. Germline lookup yields CDR1 MDHEN and CDR2 SYDVKM.